Shown below are 19 T cell receptor beta chains from a single sample sequenced in a study of metastatic and nonmetastatic thyroid tumors (dated by TCRdb to about 2020). The library was prepared using PCR. Instrument used: Illumina HiSeq 4000. TCRdb reprocessing: public reads trimmed at Q25 with fastp, clones called with MiXCR, in-frame beta chains kept. This sample holds under 20,000 clones; approximately 22% were observed only once. Just over 8% of the sample is held by the ten biggest clonotypes. None of the patients had been given any treatment before thyroid surgery. Specimen: adjacent normal tissue. The origin of the receptors is a female donor with papillary thyroid cancer or a benign thyroid nodule (not recorded which). Some clones in this sample may be carry-over from other donors' samples.

By share, this clone ranks as medium-sized. The V gene is TRBV6-1, the J gene TRBJ2-7, with 8 bases lining up with TRBD1. CDR3 length: 15 residues. The J segment lost 5 bases and the V segment lost 1 base, leaving 7 bases of the junction unmatched. In germline, CDR1 is MNHNS, CDR2 SASEGT. In nucleotides, the CDR3 is TGTGCCAGCAGTGAAGAAACAGGGGGAAGCCACGAGCAGTACTTC. Translated: CASSEETGGSHEQYF.

At least ten counts were recorded for this clone. V is TRBV20-1 and J is TRBJ1-4, with no clear D. V was cut by 3 bases and J by 8 bases, with 16 bases left in between. CDR1 and CDR2 (germline): DFQATT, SNEGSKA (reference sequence). CDR3 length: 14 amino acids. The CDR3 DNA sequence: TGCAGTGCTAGGGCACAGAAATCTTGGGAAAAACTGTTTTTT. Amino acids: CSARAQKSWEKLFF.

This chain joins TRBV29-1 and TRBJ2-1; unclear D gene. V lost 3 bases and J 4 bases, leaving 4 bases between the germline ends. Germline V gene sequence: CDR1 SQVTM, CDR2 ANQGSEA. The CDR3 is made up of 11 amino acids. The CDR3 DNA follows: TGCAGCGTTGAGGGGTACAATGAGCAGTTCTTC. Encoded protein: CSVEGYNEQFF.

The V call is TRBV6-5, the J call TRBJ2-5, with 7 bases identical to TRBD2. Looked up from germline, CDR1 is MNHEY and CDR2 is SVGAGI. V was pared by 2 bases and J by 4 bases, with 4 bases of the junction left unmatched. The CDR3 is made up of 14 amino acids. The DNA of the CDR3 is TGTGCCAGCAGTTACGTCGGGAGGCGAGAGACCCAGTACTTC. Protein sequence: CASSYVGRRETQYF.

This clone has only a few counts. Compared with germline, one end of the junction differs, possibly owing to a read error. The chain employs TRBV6-5 and TRBJ2-3, with a tentative D call TRBD2 (7 bases). The CDR3 sequence is 16 residues long. The germline gives CDR1 MNHEY, CDR2 SVGAGI. CDR3 nucleotide sequence: TGTGCCAGCAGTCACTCTGTAGGGGGGGGCGCAGATACGCAGTATTTT. Protein product: CASSHSVGGGADTQYF.

This clone came up a few times. The chain carries TRBV6-1 and TRBJ2-7; the D is unclear. This CDR3 is built from 15 residues. Germline CDR1 MNHNS, CDR2 SASEGT. Trimming took off 0 bases at V and 6 bases at J, with 15 bases between the two ends. The CDR3 nucleotides are TGTGCCAGCAGTGAAGCGCTTTCCGCGCTGGGCGAGCAGTACTTC. Encoded protein: CASSEALSALGEQYF.

This chain uses TRBV3-1 with TRBJ2-7, with TRBD1 matching over 9 bases. This CDR3 has 16 residues. Germline lookup yields CDR1 LGHDT and CDR2 YNNKEL (reference sequence). V was pared by 4 bases and J by 1 base, with 8 bases of the junction left unmatched. CDR3 DNA: TGTGCCAGCAGCCCCGGACAGGGGCAAAATTCCTACGAGCAGTACTTC. Translated, it gives CASSPGQGQNSYEQYF.

The V and J genes are TRBV20-1 and TRBJ2-5, with a weak D call TRBD2 (5 bases). V shed 3 bases and J shed 5 bases, with 13 bases lying between them. There are 13 residues in the CDR3. Germline CDR1 reads DFQATT; CDR2 reads SNEGSKA (reference sequence). CDR3 residues: CSASRLAEETQYF. In DNA form, the CDR3 reads TGCAGTGCTAGTCGTCTAGCAGAGGAGACCCAGTACTTC.

This clone was seen more than once but under ten times. The same CDR3 can be traced to other DNA sequences in this sample. The genes are TRBV12-3 or TRBV12-4 and TRBJ2-3, with D perhaps TRBD1 (5 bases). There are 15 residues in the CDR3. Trimming shortened V by 9 bases and J by 3 bases, and 19 bases separated the two germline ends. CDR3 amino acids: CASSPLGLSTDTQYF. The CDR3 DNA is TGTGCCAGTAGTCCTTTGGGGCTCTCAACAGATACGCAGTATTTT.

J is TRBJ1-4 and V is TRBV25-1; D may be TRBD1 (5 bases). Per the germline V gene, CDR1 is MGHDK and CDR2 is SYGVNS. V lost 3 bases to trimming and J lost 7 bases, with 12 bases between them. This CDR3 has 14 amino acids. The CDR3 region is CASSERGMGEKLFF. CDR3 DNA: TGTGCCAGCAGTGAGAGGGGCATGGGTGAAAAACTGTTTTTT.

This clone qualifies as medium-sized. The chain combines TRBV19 with TRBJ2-1, with 8 bases that match TRBD1. Germline assignment: CDR1 LNHDA and CDR2 SQIVND (reference sequence). Losses at the gene ends were 4 bases for V and 4 bases for J; bases not matched to a gene: 3. The CDR3 has 14 residues. CDR3 residues: CASSTGGRYNEQFF. The CDR3 DNA sequence: TGTGCCAGTAGTACAGGGGGCAGGTACAATGAGCAGTTCTTC.

The chain couples TRBV28 to TRBJ1-2; 7 bases agree with TRBD1. V trimming: 6 bases; J trimming: 5 bases; junction bases outside the gene matches: 6. The CDR3 sequence is 13 residues long. The germline CDR1 and CDR2 sequences are MDHEN and SYDVKM. The CDR3 loop is CASRSTGEYGYTF. The CDR3, as DNA: TGTGCCAGCAGATCTACAGGGGAGTATGGCTACACCTTC.

This clone is labeled as medium-sized. V and J are TRBV10-3 and TRBJ2-2; 7 nucleotides line up with TRBD1. With V trimmed by 10 bases and J by 9 bases, 5 bases remained unmatched. Germline V gene data show CDR1 as ENHRY and CDR2 as SYGVKD. The CDR3 is made up of 11 amino acids. The CDR3 loop is CATLQGWELFF. The CDR3 nucleotides are TGTGCCACCTTACAGGGGTGGGAGCTGTTTTTT.

The sample holds many counts of this clone. The chain uses TRBV4-2 and TRBJ2-7, with 10 bases matching TRBD1. The V gene end was trimmed by 5 bases and the J gene end by 1 base; junction bases not matched to a gene: 8. The CDR3 sequence is 16 residues long. From germline, CDR1 is LGHNA and CDR2 YNFKEQ. The CDR3 region has the DNA TGTGCCAGCAGCTATTCCGGGACAGGGGAATCCTACGAGCAGTACTTC. This codes for CASSYSGTGESYEQYF.

This clone was seen many times. This chain uses TRBV4-3 with TRBJ1-5, with 8 bases that match TRBD1. The J segment lost 6 bases and the V segment lost 4 bases, leaving 8 bases of the junction unmatched. Germline V CDR1 and CDR2: LGHNA, YSLEER. CDR3 size: 15 residues. This CDR3 reads CASSLHHTGGQPQHF. In nucleotides, the CDR3 is TGCGCCAGCAGCCTTCACCATACAGGGGGTCAGCCCCAGCATTTT.

In DNA form, the CDR3 reads TGTGCCACCTCGGGACAGAAGACCTACAATGAGCAGTTCTTC. It codes for CATSGQKTYNEQFF. The V call is TRBV24-1, the J call TRBJ2-1; 7 bases agree with TRBD1. The trim removed 9 bases at V and 2 bases at J, leaving 6 bases unmatched. CDR3 length: 14 amino acids. From germline, CDR1 is KGHDR and CDR2 SFDVKD.

This clone was counted ten times or more. The rearrangement joins TRBV19 to TRBJ1-5; D is unclear. Trimming cost V 5 bases and J 2 bases, with 10 bases left between them. This CDR3 comprises 14 residues. Germline-derived CDR1 and CDR2 are LNHDA and SQIVND (reference sequence). In nucleotides, the CDR3 is TGTGCCAGTAGTCTACCGGACGGCAATCAGCCCCAGCATTTT. As protein: CASSLPDGNQPQHF.

This clone has a handful of counts. This chain connects TRBV6-2 or TRBV6-3 to TRBJ2-7, with D hard to call. CDR3 length equals 12 residues. Germline-derived CDR1 and CDR2 are MNHEY and SVGEGT. Trimming shortened V by 6 bases and J by 7 bases, and 13 bases separated the two germline ends. In nucleotides, the CDR3 is TGTGCCAGCAGGCTTGTCTTGGTGGAGCAGTACTTC. Residues: CASRLVLVEQYF.

This clone was picked up a small number of times. V gene TRBV27 combines with J gene TRBJ2-2; D remains unclear. The CDR3 runs 11 residues. The germline CDR1 and CDR2 sequences are MNHEY and SMNVEV (reference sequence). V lost 3 bases, J lost 6 bases, and 2 bases lay in between. CDR3 nucleotides: TGTGCCAGCAGTTTGTCCGGGGAGCTGTTTTTT. This gives the protein CASSLSGELFF.